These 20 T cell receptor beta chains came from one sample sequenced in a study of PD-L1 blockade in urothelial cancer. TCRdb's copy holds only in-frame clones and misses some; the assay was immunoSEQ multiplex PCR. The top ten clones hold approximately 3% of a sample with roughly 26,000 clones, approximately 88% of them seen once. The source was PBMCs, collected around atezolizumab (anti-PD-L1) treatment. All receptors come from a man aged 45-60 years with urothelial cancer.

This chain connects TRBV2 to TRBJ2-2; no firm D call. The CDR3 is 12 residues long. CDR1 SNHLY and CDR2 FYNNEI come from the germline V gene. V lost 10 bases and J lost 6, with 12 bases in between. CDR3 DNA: TGTGCCATCGTTCACGGGTCCGGGGAGCTGTTTTTT. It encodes CAIVHGSGELFF.

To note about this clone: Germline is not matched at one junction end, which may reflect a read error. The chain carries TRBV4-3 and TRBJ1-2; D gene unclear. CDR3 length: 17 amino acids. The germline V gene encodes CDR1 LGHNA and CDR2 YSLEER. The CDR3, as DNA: TGCGCCGGCAGCCAAGATTTAACCCCGGCGGCTCCGGGAGGCTACACCTTC. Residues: CAGSQDLTPAAPGGYTF.

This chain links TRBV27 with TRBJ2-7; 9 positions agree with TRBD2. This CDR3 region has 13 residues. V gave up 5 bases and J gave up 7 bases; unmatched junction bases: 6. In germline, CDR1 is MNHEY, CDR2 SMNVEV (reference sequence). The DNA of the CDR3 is TGTGCCAGCAGTCCCCGGACTAGCGTGGAGCAGTACTTC. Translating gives CASSPRTSVEQYF.

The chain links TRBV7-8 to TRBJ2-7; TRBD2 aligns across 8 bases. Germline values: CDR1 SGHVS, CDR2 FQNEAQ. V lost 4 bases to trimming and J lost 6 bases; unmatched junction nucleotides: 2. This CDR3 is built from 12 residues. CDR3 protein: CASSSTSAEQYF. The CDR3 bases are TGTGCCAGCAGCTCGACTAGCGCCGAGCAGTACTTC.

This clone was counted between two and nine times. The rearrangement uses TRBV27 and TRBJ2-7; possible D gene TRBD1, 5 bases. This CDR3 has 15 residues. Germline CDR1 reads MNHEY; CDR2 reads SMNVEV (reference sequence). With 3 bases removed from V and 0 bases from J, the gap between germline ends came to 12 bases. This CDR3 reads CASSFSRASSYEQYF. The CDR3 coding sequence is TGTGCCAGCAGTTTCTCCAGGGCATCCTCCTACGAGCAGTACTTC.

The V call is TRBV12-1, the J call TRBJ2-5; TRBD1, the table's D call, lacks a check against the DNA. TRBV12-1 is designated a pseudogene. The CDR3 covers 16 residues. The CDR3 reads CASSLQGAIGQETQYF. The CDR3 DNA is TGTGCCAGCAGCTTACAGGGGGCAATAGGCCAAGAGACCCAGTACTTC.

CDR3: CTSSQGTSGYEQYF. The CDR3 nucleotides are TGCACCAGCAGCCAAGGGACTAGCGGCTACGAGCAGTACTTC. This rearrangement joins TRBV1 to TRBJ2-7; TRBD2 reflects the table's D call only, with no check against the DNA. TRBV1 has pseudogene status. CDR3 length: 14 amino acids.

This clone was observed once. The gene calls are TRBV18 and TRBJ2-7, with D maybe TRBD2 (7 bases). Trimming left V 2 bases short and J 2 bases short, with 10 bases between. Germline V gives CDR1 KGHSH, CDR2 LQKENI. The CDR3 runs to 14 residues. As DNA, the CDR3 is TGTGCCAGCTCACCAGGAGGGGGGGCCTACGAGCAGTACTTC. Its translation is CASSPGGGAYEQYF. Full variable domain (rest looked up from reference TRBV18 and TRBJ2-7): NAGVMQNPRHLVRRRGQEARLRCSPMKGHSHVYWYRQLPEEGLKFMVYLQKENIIDESGMPKERFSAEFPKEGPSILRIQQVVRGDSAAYFCASSPGGGAYEQYFGPGTRLTVT.

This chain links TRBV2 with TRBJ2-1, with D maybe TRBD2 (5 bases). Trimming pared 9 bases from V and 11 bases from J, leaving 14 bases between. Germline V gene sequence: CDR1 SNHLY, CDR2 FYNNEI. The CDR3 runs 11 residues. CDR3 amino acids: CARGSGLQQFF. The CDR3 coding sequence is TGTGCCAGGGGGTCCGGACTCCAGCAGTTCTTC.

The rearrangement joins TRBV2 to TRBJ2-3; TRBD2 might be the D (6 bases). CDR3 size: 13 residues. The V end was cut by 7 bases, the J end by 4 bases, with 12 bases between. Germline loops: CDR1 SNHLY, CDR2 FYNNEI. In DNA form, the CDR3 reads TGTGCCAGCACTCCCTGGGGGGCAGATACGCAGTATTTT. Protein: CASTPWGADTQYF.

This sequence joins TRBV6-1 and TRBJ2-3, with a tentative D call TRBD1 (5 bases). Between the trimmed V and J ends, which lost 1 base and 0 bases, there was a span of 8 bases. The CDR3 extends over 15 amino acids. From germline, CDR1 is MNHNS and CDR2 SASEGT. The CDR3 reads CASSEGQLSTDTQYF. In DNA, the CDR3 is TGTGCCAGCAGTGAAGGACAGCTAAGCACAGATACGCAGTATTTT.

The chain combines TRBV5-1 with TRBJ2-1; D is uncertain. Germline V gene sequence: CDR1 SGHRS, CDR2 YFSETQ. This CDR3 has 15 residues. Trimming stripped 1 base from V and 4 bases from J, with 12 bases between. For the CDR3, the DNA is TGCGCCAGCAGCTTGCAAATAGACTTATACAATGAGCAGTTCTTC. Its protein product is CASSLQIDLYNEQFF.

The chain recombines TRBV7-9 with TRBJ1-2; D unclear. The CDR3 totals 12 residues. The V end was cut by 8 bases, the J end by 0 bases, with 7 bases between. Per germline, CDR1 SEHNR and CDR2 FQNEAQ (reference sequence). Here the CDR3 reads CASGAANYGYTF. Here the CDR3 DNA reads TGTGCCAGCGGAGCAGCTAACTATGGCTACACCTTC.

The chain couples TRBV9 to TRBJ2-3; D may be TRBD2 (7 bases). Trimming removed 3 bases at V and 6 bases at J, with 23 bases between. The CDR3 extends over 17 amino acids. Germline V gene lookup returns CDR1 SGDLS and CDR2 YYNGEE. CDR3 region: CASSAEGGGRGGDTQYF. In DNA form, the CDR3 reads TGTGCCAGCAGCGCAGAAGGGGGGGGCAGGGGAGGGGATACGCAGTATTTT.

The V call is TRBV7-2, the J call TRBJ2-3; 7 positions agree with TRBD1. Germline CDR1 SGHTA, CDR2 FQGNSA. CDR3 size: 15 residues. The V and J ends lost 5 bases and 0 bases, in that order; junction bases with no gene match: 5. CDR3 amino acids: CASSEGATSTDTQYF. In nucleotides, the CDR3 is TGTGCCAGCAGCGAGGGGGCTACTAGCACAGATACGCAGTATTTT.

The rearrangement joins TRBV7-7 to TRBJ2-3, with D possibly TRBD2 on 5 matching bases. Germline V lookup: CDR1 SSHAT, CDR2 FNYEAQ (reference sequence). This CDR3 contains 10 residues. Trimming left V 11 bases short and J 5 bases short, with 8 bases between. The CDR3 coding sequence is TGTGCCTTAGGGAGAGATACGCAGTATTTT. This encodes CALGRDTQYF.

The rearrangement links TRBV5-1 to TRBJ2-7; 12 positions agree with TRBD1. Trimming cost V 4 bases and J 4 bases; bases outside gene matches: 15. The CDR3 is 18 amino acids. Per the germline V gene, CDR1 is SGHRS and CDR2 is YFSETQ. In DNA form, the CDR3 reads TGCGCCAGCAGCCCCGGGACAGGGGGCCTTCGACTCCTTTACGAGCAGTACTTC. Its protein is CASSPGTGGLRLLYEQYF.

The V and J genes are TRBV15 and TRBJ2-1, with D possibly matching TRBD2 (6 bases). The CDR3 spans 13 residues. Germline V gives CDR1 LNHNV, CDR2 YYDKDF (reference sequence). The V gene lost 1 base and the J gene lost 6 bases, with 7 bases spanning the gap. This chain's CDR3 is CATSRGSGNEQFF. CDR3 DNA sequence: TGTGCCACCAGCAGAGGTAGCGGCAATGAGCAGTTCTTC. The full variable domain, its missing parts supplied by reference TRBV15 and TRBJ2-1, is DAMVIQNPRYQVTQFGKPVTLSCSQTLNHNVMYWYQQKSSQAPKLLFHYYDKDFNNEADTPDNFQSRRPNTSFCFLDIRSPGLGDTAMYLCATSRGSGNEQFFGPGTRLTVL.

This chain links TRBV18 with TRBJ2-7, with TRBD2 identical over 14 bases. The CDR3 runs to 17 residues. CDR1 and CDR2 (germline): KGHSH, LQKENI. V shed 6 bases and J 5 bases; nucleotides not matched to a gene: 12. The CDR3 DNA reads TGTGCCAGCTCGCCCAGGGACGGGACTAGCGGGAGCCACGAGCAGTACTTC. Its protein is CASSPRDGTSGSHEQYF. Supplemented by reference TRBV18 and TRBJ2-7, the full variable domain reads NAGVMQNPRHLVRRRGQEARLRCSPMKGHSHVYWYRQLPEEGLKFMVYLQKENIIDESGMPKERFSAEFPKEGPSILRIQQVVRGDSAAYFCASSPRDGTSGSHEQYFGPGTRLTVT.

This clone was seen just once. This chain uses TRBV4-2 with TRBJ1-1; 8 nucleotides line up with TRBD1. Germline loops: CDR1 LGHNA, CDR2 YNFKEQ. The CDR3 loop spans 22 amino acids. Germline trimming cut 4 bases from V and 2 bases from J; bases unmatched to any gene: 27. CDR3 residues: CASSPNSDRGRSWWGPNTEAFF. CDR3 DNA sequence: TGTGCCAGCAGCCCCAACTCAGACAGGGGCCGGAGCTGGTGGGGGCCAAACACTGAAGCTTTCTTT.